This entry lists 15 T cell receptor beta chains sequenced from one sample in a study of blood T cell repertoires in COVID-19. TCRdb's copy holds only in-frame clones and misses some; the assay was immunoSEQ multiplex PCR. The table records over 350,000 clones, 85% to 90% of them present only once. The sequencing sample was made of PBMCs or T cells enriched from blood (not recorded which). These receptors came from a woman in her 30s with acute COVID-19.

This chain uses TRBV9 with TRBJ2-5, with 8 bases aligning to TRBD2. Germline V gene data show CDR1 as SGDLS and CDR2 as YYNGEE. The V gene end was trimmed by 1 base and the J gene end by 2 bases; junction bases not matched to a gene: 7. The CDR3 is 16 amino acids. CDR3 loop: CASSVSSTGGQETQYF. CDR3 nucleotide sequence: TGTGCCAGCAGCGTAAGTTCTACGGGGGGGCAAGAGACCCAGTACTTC.

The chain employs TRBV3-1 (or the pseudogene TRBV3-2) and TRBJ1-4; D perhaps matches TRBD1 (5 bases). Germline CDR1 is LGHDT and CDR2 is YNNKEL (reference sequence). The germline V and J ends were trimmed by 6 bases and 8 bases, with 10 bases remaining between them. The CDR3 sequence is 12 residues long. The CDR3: CASSLDNEKLFF. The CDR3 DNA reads TGTGCCAGCAGTCTGGACAACGAAAAACTGTTTTTT.

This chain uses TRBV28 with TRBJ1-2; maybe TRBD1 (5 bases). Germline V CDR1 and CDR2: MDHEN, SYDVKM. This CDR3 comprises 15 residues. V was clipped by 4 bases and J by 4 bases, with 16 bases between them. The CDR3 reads CASSSRDGGVYGYTF. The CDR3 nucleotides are TGTGCCAGCAGTTCGCGGGACGGTGGGGTCTATGGCTACACCTTC.

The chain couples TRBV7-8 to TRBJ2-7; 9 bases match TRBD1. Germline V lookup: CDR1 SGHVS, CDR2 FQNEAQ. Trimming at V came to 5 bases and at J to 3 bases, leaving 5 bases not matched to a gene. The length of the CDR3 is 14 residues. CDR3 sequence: CASSPGTGIYEQYF. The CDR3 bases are TGTGCCAGCAGCCCCGGGACAGGGATCTACGAGCAGTACTTC.

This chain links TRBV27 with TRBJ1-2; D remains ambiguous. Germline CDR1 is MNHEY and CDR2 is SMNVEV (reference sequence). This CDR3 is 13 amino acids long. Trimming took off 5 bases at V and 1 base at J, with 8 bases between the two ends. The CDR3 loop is CASSATFNYGYTF. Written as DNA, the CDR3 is TGTGCCAGCAGTGCCACATTTAACTATGGCTACACCTTC.

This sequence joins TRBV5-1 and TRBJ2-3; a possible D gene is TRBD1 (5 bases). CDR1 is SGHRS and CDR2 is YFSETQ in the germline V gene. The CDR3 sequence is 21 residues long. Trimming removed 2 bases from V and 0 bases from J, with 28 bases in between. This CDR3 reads CASSLTPLSGRVGSSTDTQYF. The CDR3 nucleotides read TGCGCCAGCAGCTTAACACCCCTAAGTGGCAGGGTAGGCTCTAGCACAGATACGCAGTATTTT.

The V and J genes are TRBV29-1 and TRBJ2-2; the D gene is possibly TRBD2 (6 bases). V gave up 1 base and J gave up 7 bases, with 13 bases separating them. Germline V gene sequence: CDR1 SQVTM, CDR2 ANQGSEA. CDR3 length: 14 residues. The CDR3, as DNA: TGCAGCGTTGAAGGGGAGGCCATCGGCGGGGAGCTGTTTTTT. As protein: CSVEGEAIGGELFF.

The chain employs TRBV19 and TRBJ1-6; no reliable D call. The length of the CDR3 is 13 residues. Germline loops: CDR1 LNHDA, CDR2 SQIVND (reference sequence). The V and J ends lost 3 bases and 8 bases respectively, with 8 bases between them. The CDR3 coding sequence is TGTGCCAGTAGTATTTCGGCGGATTCACCCCTCCACTTT. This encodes CASSISADSPLHF.

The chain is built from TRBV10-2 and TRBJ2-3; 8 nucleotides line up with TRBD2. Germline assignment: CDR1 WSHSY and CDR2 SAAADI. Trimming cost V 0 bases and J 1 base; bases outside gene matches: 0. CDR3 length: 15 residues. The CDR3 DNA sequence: TGCGCCAGCAGTGAGTCACTAGCGGGCACAGATACGCAGTATTTT. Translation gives CASSESLAGTDTQYF.

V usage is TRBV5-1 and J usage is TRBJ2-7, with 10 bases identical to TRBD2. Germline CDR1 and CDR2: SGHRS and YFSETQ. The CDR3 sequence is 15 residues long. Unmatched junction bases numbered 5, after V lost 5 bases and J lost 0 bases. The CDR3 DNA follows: TGCGCCAGCAGTCAAGGACTAGCGGCCTCCTACGAGCAGTACTTC. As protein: CASSQGLAASYEQYF.

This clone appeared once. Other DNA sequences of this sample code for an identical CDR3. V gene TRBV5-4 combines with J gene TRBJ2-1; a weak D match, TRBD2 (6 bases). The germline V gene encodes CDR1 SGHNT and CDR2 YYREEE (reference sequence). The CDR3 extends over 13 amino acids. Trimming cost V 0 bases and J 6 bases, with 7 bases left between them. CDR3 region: CASSLVGGNEQFF. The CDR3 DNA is TGTGCCAGCAGCTTGGTGGGGGGCAATGAGCAGTTCTTC.

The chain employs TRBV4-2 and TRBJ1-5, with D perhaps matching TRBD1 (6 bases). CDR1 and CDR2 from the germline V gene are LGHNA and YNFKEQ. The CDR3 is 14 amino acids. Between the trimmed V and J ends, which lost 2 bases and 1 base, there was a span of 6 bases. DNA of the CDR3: TGTGCCAGCAGCCAAACAGGGAGCAATCAGCCCCAGCATTTT. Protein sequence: CASSQTGSNQPQHF.

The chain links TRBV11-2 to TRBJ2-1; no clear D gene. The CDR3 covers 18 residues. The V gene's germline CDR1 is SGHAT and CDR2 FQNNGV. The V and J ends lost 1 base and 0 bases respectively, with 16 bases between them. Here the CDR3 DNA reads TGTGCCAGCAGCTTAGGACTCAAAACAACCACCTCCTACAATGAGCAGTTCTTC. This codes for CASSLGLKTTTSYNEQFF.

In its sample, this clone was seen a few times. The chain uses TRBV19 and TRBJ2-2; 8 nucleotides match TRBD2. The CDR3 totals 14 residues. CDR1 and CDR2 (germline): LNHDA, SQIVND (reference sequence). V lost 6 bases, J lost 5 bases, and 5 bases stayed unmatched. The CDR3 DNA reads TGTGCCAGTAGGGAGCGGGGGATAACCGGGGAGCTGTTTTTT. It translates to CASRERGITGELFF.

CDR3 nucleotides: TGTGCCAGCAGCTCCCTAGCGGGGGGACACTACGAGCAGTACTTC. Protein product: CASSSLAGGHYEQYF. The chain combines TRBV7-6 with TRBJ2-7; 11 positions match TRBD2. J was trimmed by 3 bases and V by 4 bases; bases with no gene match: 5. The CDR3 runs to 15 residues. Per germline, CDR1 SGHVS and CDR2 FNYEAQ.